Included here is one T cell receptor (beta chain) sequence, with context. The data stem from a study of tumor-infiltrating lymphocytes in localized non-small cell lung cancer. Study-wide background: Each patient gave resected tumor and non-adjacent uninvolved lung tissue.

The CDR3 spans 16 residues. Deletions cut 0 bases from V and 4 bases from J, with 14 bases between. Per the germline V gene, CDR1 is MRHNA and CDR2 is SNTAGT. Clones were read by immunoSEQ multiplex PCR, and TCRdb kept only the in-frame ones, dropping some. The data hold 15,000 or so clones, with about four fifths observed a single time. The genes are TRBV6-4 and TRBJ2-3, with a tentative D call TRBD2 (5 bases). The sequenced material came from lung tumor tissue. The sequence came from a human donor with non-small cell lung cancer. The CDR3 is CASSDSWSSAADTQYF. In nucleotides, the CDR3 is TGTGCCAGCAGTGACTCGTGGAGTAGCGCGGCAGATACGCAGTATTTT.